These 31 T cell receptor beta chains were sequenced from one sample in a study of shared clonotypes between healthy human individuals. Generated by immunoSEQ multiplex PCR, the TCRdb table keeps only in-frame clones and is missing some. This sample has about 2.2 million clones, with roughly 95% found just once. CD45RO-negative CD8 cells positively selected for CCR7 made up the naive population, which excluded terminally differentiated effector memory CD45RA+ cells. Sequenced sample: naive CD8+ T cells from PBMCs. Source of these receptors: a man between 18 and 35 years old in good health. Some clones in this sample may be carry-over from other donors' samples.

The chain combines TRBV15 with TRBJ2-1, with 9 bases that match TRBD1. Germline CDR1 is LNHNV and CDR2 is YYDKDF (reference sequence). V was pared by 8 bases and J by 0 bases, with 5 bases of the junction left unmatched. CDR3 length equals 15 residues. As DNA, the CDR3 is TGTGCCACCGATCTGGACAGGGGCTCCTACAATGAGCAGTTCTTC. Residues: CATDLDRGSYNEQFF.

With respect to this clone: This sample includes further DNA sequences coding for the same CDR3. The chain is built from TRBV5-5 and TRBJ2-7; TRBD1 matches at 10 bases. Germline V gives CDR1 SGHKS, CDR2 YYEKEE (reference sequence). Trimming took 3 bases from V and 4 from J; bases not matched to a gene: 4. The CDR3 sequence is 14 residues long. The CDR3 DNA reads as TGTGCCAGCAGCTCCGGGACAGGGGCATACGAGCAGTACTTC. Residues: CASSSGTGAYEQYF.

CDR3 protein: CASSFPENSGNQPQHF. The CDR3 DNA is TGTGCCAGCAGCTTTCCTGAGAACAGCGGCAATCAGCCCCAGCATTTT. The V call is TRBV11-2, the J call TRBJ1-5; D gene unclear. From germline, CDR1 is SGHAT and CDR2 FQNNGV. The germline V and J ends were trimmed by 3 bases and 2 bases, with 14 bases remaining between them. This CDR3 region has 16 residues. Complete variable domain (other parts from reference TRBV11-2 and TRBJ1-5): EAGVAQSPRYKIIEKRQSVAFWCNPISGHATLYWYQQILGQGPKLLIQFQNNGVVDDSQLPKDRFSAERLKGVDSTLKIQPAKLEDSAVYLCASSFPENSGNQPQHFGDGTRLSIL.

The chain employs TRBV7-9 and TRBJ2-6; tentatively, D is TRBD2 (5 bases). This CDR3 has 16 residues. Germline assignment: CDR1 SEHNR and CDR2 FQNEAQ (reference sequence). With 1 base removed from V and 2 bases from J, the gap between germline ends came to 9 bases. The CDR3 sequence: CASSLGETTGANVLTF. The CDR3 nucleotides read TGTGCCAGCAGCTTAGGGGAGACCACTGGGGCCAACGTCCTGACTTTC.

This chain links TRBV15 with TRBJ1-5; possibly TRBD1 for D (5 bases). Deletions cut 3 bases from V and 5 bases from J, with 8 bases between. Germline CDR1 reads LNHNV; CDR2 reads YYDKDF (reference sequence). The CDR3 loop spans 13 amino acids. The CDR3 sequence: CATSSRGDQPQHF. In DNA form, the CDR3 reads TGTGCCACCAGCAGTCGGGGGGATCAGCCCCAGCATTTT.

Here the CDR3 DNA reads TGTGCCAGCAGCTTTCAACCCGACAGGGGACTACTCTACGAGCAGTACTTC. This gives the protein CASSFQPDRGLLYEQYF. V usage is TRBV7-6 and J usage is TRBJ2-7; D is possibly TRBD1 (8 bases). CDR1 is SGHVS, CDR2 FNYEAQ, per germline. CDR3 length: 17 residues. The V end was cut by 3 bases, the J end by 3 bases, with 21 bases between.

The rearrangement joins TRBV2 to TRBJ2-7; 8 nucleotides agree with TRBD1. Per germline, CDR1 SNHLY and CDR2 FYNNEI. The ends lost 3 bases at V and 4 bases at J; junction bases unmatched: 8. This CDR3 is built from 15 residues. CDR3 coding DNA: TGTGCCAGCAGTGACCCGGACAGGGTTCTATACGAGCAGTACTTC. This sequence encodes CASSDPDRVLYEQYF.

The CDR3 DNA reads TGCGCCAGCAGTGGGAGGAGTCGTGCCTACGAGCAGTACTTC. It encodes CASSGRSRAYEQYF. The chain uses TRBV10-2 and TRBJ2-7, with a weak D call TRBD2 (5 bases). V lost 4 bases to trimming and J lost 2 bases, with 12 bases between them. Germline CDR1 WSHSY, CDR2 SAAADI. The CDR3 totals 14 residues.

This chain connects TRBV7-3 to TRBJ1-1; D not resolved. This CDR3 has 16 residues. Germline lookup yields CDR1 SGHTA and CDR2 FQGTGA. V dropped 3 bases and J dropped 0 bases, with 14 bases sitting between them. CDR3 nucleotide sequence: TGTGCCAGCAGCTTGGATGGGGAAGGCTTGAACACTGAAGCTTTCTTT. Translation: CASSLDGEGLNTEAFF.

The chain carries TRBV11-2 and TRBJ2-1; 11 nucleotides match TRBD2. The CDR3 is 15 amino acids. The germline V gene encodes CDR1 SGHAT and CDR2 FQNNGV. After removal of 3 bases from V and 7 bases from J, the junction contained 5 bases not matched to a gene. The CDR3 bases are TGTGCCAGCAGCTTCTTAGCGGGAGGGATTAATGAGCAGTTCTTC. Translated, it gives CASSFLAGGINEQFF.

J is TRBJ1-3 and V is TRBV5-8, with no clear D. The CDR3 has 16 residues. V lost 0 bases to trimming and J lost 0 bases, with 10 bases between them. CDR1 and CDR2 (germline): SGHTS, YDEGEE. In nucleotides, the CDR3 is TGTGCCAGCAGCTTGGGGGCCAGTTACTCTGGAAACACCATATATTTT. It is translated as CASSLGASYSGNTIYF.

In this sample, this clone turned up once. The chain employs TRBV9 and TRBJ1-5; no definite D call. CDR1 is SGDLS and CDR2 is YYNGEE in the germline V gene. Trimming shortened V by 4 bases and J by 0 bases, and 11 bases separated the two germline ends. This CDR3 contains 15 residues. Written as DNA, the CDR3 is TGTGCCAGCAGCATTGACGGAGATAGCAATCAGCCCCAGCATTTT. This encodes CASSIDGDSNQPQHF.

The chain is built from TRBV7-8 and TRBJ1-2, with D unresolved. The germline gives CDR1 SGHVS, CDR2 FQNEAQ. V was clipped by 2 bases and J by 3 bases, with 16 bases between them. The CDR3 consists of 16 residues. The CDR3 region is CASSLLNLEDDYGYTF. The DNA of the CDR3 is TGTGCCAGCAGCTTACTTAATTTGGAGGACGACTATGGCTACACCTTC.

The chain joins TRBV30 to TRBJ2-7; either TRBD1 or TRBD2 may supply D (7 bases each). Germline CDR1 and CDR2: GTSNPN and SVGIG (reference sequence). This CDR3 has 14 residues. V was pared by 4 bases and J by 4 bases, with 17 bases between. The DNA for the CDR3 is TGTGCCTGGAAGCAGGGGGGGGCGAGGTACGAGCAGTACTTC. This sequence encodes CAWKQGGARYEQYF.

The J gene is TRBJ2-1, the V gene TRBV7-7; D is perhaps TRBD1 (5 bases). Trimming left V 1 base short and J 1 base short, with 14 bases between. CDR3 length: 17 residues. Germline CDR1 and CDR2: SSHAT and FNYEAQ (reference sequence). Here the CDR3 DNA reads TGTGCCAGCAGCTTAGGCCTGGTGGGGCCTTCCTACAATGAGCAGTTCTTC. Encoded protein: CASSLGLVGPSYNEQFF.

Here the CDR3 reads CASSLEGVADTQYF. DNA of the CDR3: TGCGCCAGCAGCCTGGAGGGGGTGGCAGATACGCAGTATTTT. This sequence joins TRBV5-1 and TRBJ2-3, with D perhaps TRBD1 or TRBD2 (6 bases each). The CDR3 covers 14 residues. V lost 4 bases to trimming and J lost 4 bases, with 13 bases between them. Germline V gives CDR1 SGHRS, CDR2 YFSETQ.

Here the CDR3 reads CAWSGLGWGNAKNIQYF. The DNA for the CDR3 is TGTGCCTGGAGCGGTCTGGGGTGGGGAAACGCCAAAAACATTCAGTACTTC. The gene calls are TRBV30 and TRBJ2-4; no clear D gene. The V gene's germline CDR1 is GTSNPN and CDR2 SVGIG (reference sequence). V was shortened by 3 bases and J by 1 base, with 19 bases between the two germline ends. The CDR3 runs to 17 residues.

This clone was seen a single time. The rearrangement links TRBV4-1 to TRBJ2-7; 10 bases are shared with TRBD2. The CDR3 has 15 amino acids. Germline V gene data show CDR1 as MGHRA and CDR2 as YSYEKL. With V trimmed by 4 bases and J by 0 bases, 3 bases remained unmatched. CDR3 DNA sequence: TGCGCCAGCAGCCTAGCGGGAGGTCTCTCCTACGAGCAGTACTTC. This translates into CASSLAGGLSYEQYF.

Only one count was recorded for this clone. The chain employs TRBV30 and TRBJ2-2; D might be TRBD1 or TRBD2, each matching 6 bases. The V end was cut by 0 bases, the J end by 7 bases, with 12 bases between. CDR1 is GTSNPN and CDR2 is SVGIG in the germline V gene (reference sequence). This CDR3 is built from 14 residues. The CDR3 region is CAWSVRGAFGELFF. CDR3 bases: TGTGCCTGGAGTGTTAGGGGGGCGTTCGGGGAGCTGTTTTTT. The whole variable domain, remainder taken from reference TRBV30 and TRBJ2-2, is SQTIHQWPATLVQPVGSPLSLECTVEGTSNPNLYWYRQAAGRGLQLLFYSVGIGQISSEVPQNLSASRPQDRQFILSSKKLLLSDSGFYLCAWSVRGAFGELFFGEGSRLTVL.

This rearrangement joins TRBV5-1 to TRBJ2-5; 10 bases are shared with TRBD1. Germline V CDR1 and CDR2: SGHRS, YFSETQ. There are 15 residues in the CDR3. Germline trimming cut 5 bases from V and 5 bases from J; bases unmatched to any gene: 9. The CDR3 nucleotides read TGCGCCAGCAGTCCGGGGACAGGGGACGGCGAGACCCAGTACTTC. This translates into CASSPGTGDGETQYF.

V is TRBV5-1 and J is TRBJ2-5, with D hard to call. V was shortened by 3 bases and J by 10 bases, with 10 bases between the two germline ends. The CDR3 contains 11 residues. Germline V gene sequence: CDR1 SGHRS, CDR2 YFSETQ. The CDR3 sequence: CASSSPRGQYF. For the CDR3, the DNA is TGCGCCAGCAGCTCCCCGCGAGGCCAGTACTTC.

The genes are TRBV28 and TRBJ2-1; tentatively, D is TRBD1 or TRBD2 (5 bases each). The V end lost 6 bases, the J end lost 8 bases, and 17 bases lay between the germline ends. The CDR3 is 14 amino acids. From germline, CDR1 is MDHEN and CDR2 SYDVKM. The CDR3 nucleotides read TGTGCCAGCAGCCCAGGGCAGAGGGGTTATGAGCAGTTCTTC. It yields the protein CASSPGQRGYEQFF. The full variable domain, with the rest looked up from reference TRBV28 and TRBJ2-1, is DVKVTQSSRYLVKRTGEKVFLECVQDMDHENMFWYRQDPGLGLRLIYFSYDVKMKEKGDIPEGYSVSREKKERFSLILESASTNQTSMYLCASSPGQRGYEQFFGPGTRLTVL.

The chain has TRBV6-1 and TRBJ2-7; 10 nucleotides match TRBD1. The CDR3 has 15 amino acids. The V segment lost 6 bases and the J segment 4 bases; nucleotides outside the gene matches: 9. The germline CDR1 and CDR2 sequences are MNHNS and SASEGT. The CDR3 reads CASRLDRDRGYEQYF. The CDR3 bases are TGTGCCAGCAGGTTAGACCGGGACAGGGGTTACGAGCAGTACTTC.

The chain combines TRBV7-9 with TRBJ1-5; D is unclear. This CDR3 comprises 15 residues. The V end lost 2 bases, the J end lost 0 bases, and 8 bases lay between the germline ends. From germline, CDR1 is SEHNR and CDR2 FQNEAQ (reference sequence). DNA of the CDR3: TGTGCCAGCAGCTTACCCGGGGATAGCAATCAGCCCCAGCATTTT. Residues: CASSLPGDSNQPQHF.

The V gene is TRBV19, the J gene TRBJ2-2, with D uncertain. The CDR3 loop spans 13 amino acids. Trimming cost V 9 bases and J 4 bases, with 12 bases left between them. Per the germline V gene, CDR1 is LNHDA and CDR2 is SQIVND (reference sequence). CDR3 nucleotides: TGTGCCAGCCGACCTTTTTCCACCGGGGAGCTGTTTTTT. It specifies CASRPFSTGELFF.

CDR3 residues: CASSIQGALTEAFF. The CDR3 DNA follows: TGTGCCAGTAGTATCCAGGGGGCCTTAACTGAAGCTTTCTTT. The V call is TRBV19, the J call TRBJ1-1, with 8 bases aligning to TRBD1. Germline CDR1 and CDR2: LNHDA and SQIVND (reference sequence). This CDR3 is built from 14 residues. The junction had 5 bases not matched to a gene; V was cut back by 3 bases and J by 5 bases.

The V and J genes are TRBV4-1 and TRBJ2-7, with D perhaps TRBD1 (6 bases). The CDR3 is 15 residues long. Trimming shortened V by 1 base and J by 3 bases, and 13 bases separated the two germline ends. In germline, CDR1 is MGHRA, CDR2 YSYEKL. CDR3: CASSQVTRGGYEQYF. DNA for the CDR3: TGCGCCAGCAGCCAAGTGACCAGGGGCGGCTACGAGCAGTACTTC.

The J gene is TRBJ2-1, the V gene TRBV18; D is perhaps TRBD2 (6 bases). CDR1 and CDR2 from the germline V gene are KGHSH and LQKENI. There are 14 residues in the CDR3. Trimming shortened V by 3 bases and J by 12 bases, and 18 bases separated the two germline ends. The chain's CDR3 is CASSPWDEIGRQFF. The CDR3 region has the DNA TGTGCCAGCTCACCCTGGGACGAGATCGGGAGGCAGTTCTTC.

This rearrangement joins TRBV28 to TRBJ2-7; TRBD1 or TRBD2 may be the D gene (5 bases each). Germline CDR1 reads MDHEN; CDR2 reads SYDVKM. Trimming left V 2 bases short and J 3 bases short, with 11 bases between. The CDR3 sequence is 14 residues long. CDR3 sequence: CASSLRGTHYEQYF. CDR3 bases: TGTGCCAGCAGTTTACGGGGCACACACTACGAGCAGTACTTC.

V and J are TRBV9 and TRBJ2-3; 7 bases are a match to TRBD2. The junction had 5 bases not matched to a gene; V was cut back by 0 bases and J by 4 bases. Germline V gene lookup returns CDR1 SGDLS and CDR2 YYNGEE. The CDR3 contains 15 residues. The CDR3 protein is CASSVGAGESDTQYF. CDR3 DNA: TGTGCCAGCAGCGTAGGGGCGGGAGAGTCAGATACGCAGTATTTT.

The J gene is TRBJ2-7, the V gene TRBV28, with unresolved D. Trimming pared 7 bases from V and 3 bases from J, leaving 19 bases between. The CDR3 is 15 amino acids. Germline V gene data show CDR1 as MDHEN and CDR2 as SYDVKM. CDR3 coding DNA: TGTGCCAGCATCCCTCGAGGATTACTATTCTACGAGCAGTACTTC. Amino acid sequence: CASIPRGLLFYEQYF. Supplemented by reference TRBV28 and TRBJ2-7, the full variable domain reads DVKVTQSSRYLVKRTGEKVFLECVQDMDHENMFWYRQDPGLGLRLIYFSYDVKMKEKGDIPEGYSVSREKKERFSLILESASTNQTSMYLCASIPRGLLFYEQYFGPGTRLTVT.